One sample yielded the 7 T cell receptor beta chains listed below, sequenced in a study of OX40 agonist ivuxolimab in advanced cancers. Sequenced by immunoSEQ multiplex PCR; TCRdb stores in-frame clones only, minus some. The sample holds 65,000 to 80,000 clones, roughly 87% seen once. This specimen was CD4+ or CD8+ T cells sorted from blood, taken in a trial of the OX40 agonist ivuxolimab. These receptor sequences come from an adult with an advanced solid tumor such as melanoma, head and neck, liver or kidney cancer.

The V call is TRBV7-2, the J call TRBJ1-2; D is uncertain. The V gene's germline CDR1 is SGHTA and CDR2 FQGNSA. V lost 2 bases, J lost 0 bases, and 19 bases lay in between. The CDR3 extends over 18 amino acids. The CDR3 DNA is TGTGCCAGCAGCTTATCCCTTGGACTCCCGATCCCTAACTATGGCTACACCTTC. It encodes CASSLSLGLPIPNYGYTF.

The V call is TRBV6-5, the J call TRBJ1-1, with TRBD1 matching over 7 bases. The CDR3 covers 14 residues. Germline CDR1 and CDR2: MNHEY and SVGAGI. Losses at the gene ends were 7 bases for V and 6 bases for J; bases not matched to a gene: 11. The CDR3 loop is CASIGATGRAEAFF. CDR3 coding DNA: TGTGCCAGCATAGGCGCGACAGGGCGCGCTGAAGCTTTCTTT.

J is TRBJ2-2 and V is TRBV15; 10 nucleotides align to TRBD2. The CDR3 runs 18 residues. CDR1 is LNHNV, CDR2 YYDKDF, per germline (reference sequence). Trimming removed 0 bases from V and 4 bases from J; junction bases left unmatched: 8. The CDR3: CATSRDIGTSDTTGELFF. Here the CDR3 DNA reads TGTGCCACCAGCAGAGATATAGGGACTAGCGATACCACCGGGGAGCTGTTTTTT.

The gene calls are TRBV19 and TRBJ2-5, with 9 bases fitting TRBD2. The V gene end was trimmed by 3 bases and the J gene end by 5 bases; junction bases not matched to a gene: 4. In germline, CDR1 is LNHDA, CDR2 SQIVND (reference sequence). The CDR3 sequence is 14 residues long. The CDR3 nucleotides are TGTGCCAGTAGTATTACCCTAGCGGGGGAGACCCAGTACTTC. Amino acids: CASSITLAGETQYF.

This sequence joins TRBV7-2 and TRBJ2-5, with 13 positions matching TRBD2. With V trimmed by 4 bases and J by 3 bases, 5 bases remained unmatched. The V gene's germline CDR1 is SGHTA and CDR2 FQGNSA. This CDR3 has 16 residues. The CDR3 reads CASSSPGTSGKETQYF. CDR3 nucleotides: TGTGCCAGCAGCTCGCCCGGGACTAGCGGGAAAGAGACCCAGTACTTC. Supplemented by reference TRBV7-2 and TRBJ2-5, the full variable domain reads GAGVSQSPSNKVTEKGKDVELRCDPISGHTALYWYRQSLGQGLEFLIYFQGNSAPDKSGLPSDRFSAERTGGSVSTLTIQRTQQEDSAVYLCASSSPGTSGKETQYFGPGTRLLVL.

The rearrangement uses TRBV28 and TRBJ2-7; 9 nucleotides match TRBD2. CDR3 length equals 14 residues. Germline V gene lookup returns CDR1 MDHEN and CDR2 SYDVKM. With 7 bases clipped from V and 3 bases from J, the junction kept 7 bases outside the gene matches. The CDR3 nucleotides read TGTGCCAGCATCGCAGCTAGCGGGAACTACGAGCAGTACTTC. Protein: CASIAASGNYEQYF.

The V and J genes are TRBV19 and TRBJ2-3, with D perhaps being TRBD1 or TRBD2 (6 bases each). This CDR3 comprises 16 residues. Trimming cost V 8 bases and J 0 bases, with 18 bases left between them. Looked up from germline, CDR1 is LNHDA and CDR2 is SQIVND (reference sequence). In nucleotides, the CDR3 is TGTGCCAGTCCTCCCTGGGGGGCAACTAGCACAGATACGCAGTATTTT. Residues: CASPPWGATSTDTQYF.